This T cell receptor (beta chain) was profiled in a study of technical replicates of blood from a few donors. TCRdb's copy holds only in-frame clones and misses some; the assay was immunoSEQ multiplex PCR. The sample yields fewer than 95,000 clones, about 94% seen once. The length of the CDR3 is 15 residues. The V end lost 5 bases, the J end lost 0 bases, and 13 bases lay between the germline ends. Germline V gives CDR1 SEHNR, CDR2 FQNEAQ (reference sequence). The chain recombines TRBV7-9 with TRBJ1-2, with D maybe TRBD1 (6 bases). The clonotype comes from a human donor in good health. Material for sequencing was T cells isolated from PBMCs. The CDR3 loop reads CASSQGSPANYGYTF. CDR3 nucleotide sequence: TGTGCCAGCAGCCAGGGGTCCCCCGCTAACTATGGCTACACCTTC.